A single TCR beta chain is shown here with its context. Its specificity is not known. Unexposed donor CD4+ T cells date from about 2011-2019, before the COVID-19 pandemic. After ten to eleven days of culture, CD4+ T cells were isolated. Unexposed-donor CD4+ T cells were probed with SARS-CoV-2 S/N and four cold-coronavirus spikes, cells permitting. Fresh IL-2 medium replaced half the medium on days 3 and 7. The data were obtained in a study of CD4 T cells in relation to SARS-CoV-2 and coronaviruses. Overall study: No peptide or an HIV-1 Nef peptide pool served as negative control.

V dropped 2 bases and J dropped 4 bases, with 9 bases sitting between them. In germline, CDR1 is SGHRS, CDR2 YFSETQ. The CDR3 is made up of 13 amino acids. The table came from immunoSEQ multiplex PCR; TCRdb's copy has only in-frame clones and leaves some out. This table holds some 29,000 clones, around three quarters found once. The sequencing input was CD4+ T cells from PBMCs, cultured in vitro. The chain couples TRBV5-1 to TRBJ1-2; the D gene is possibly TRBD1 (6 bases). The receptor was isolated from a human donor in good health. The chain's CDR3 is CASSLGQSYGYTF. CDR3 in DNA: TGCGCCAGCAGCTTAGGACAGAGCTATGGCTACACCTTC.